This TCR beta chain was captured in a study of technical replicates of blood from a handful of donors. Profiling relied on immunoSEQ multiplex PCR, and the TCRdb table lists in-frame clones only, not all of them. The repertoire has fewer than 75,000 clones, roughly 90% of them found once; the top ten carry 4.5% to 5%. The sample taken for sequencing was PBMCs. The origin of this receptor is a human donor in good health. Some clones in this sample may be carry-over from other donors' samples.

The CDR3 spells CSVEAISQFF. For the CDR3, the DNA is TGCAGTGTTGAGGCGATCTCTCAGTTCTTC. The chain couples TRBV20-1 to TRBJ2-1, with no clear D. CDR1 and CDR2 (germline): DFQATT, SNEGSKA (reference sequence). V lost 7 bases, J lost 13 bases, and 14 bases lay in between. The CDR3 has 10 amino acids.